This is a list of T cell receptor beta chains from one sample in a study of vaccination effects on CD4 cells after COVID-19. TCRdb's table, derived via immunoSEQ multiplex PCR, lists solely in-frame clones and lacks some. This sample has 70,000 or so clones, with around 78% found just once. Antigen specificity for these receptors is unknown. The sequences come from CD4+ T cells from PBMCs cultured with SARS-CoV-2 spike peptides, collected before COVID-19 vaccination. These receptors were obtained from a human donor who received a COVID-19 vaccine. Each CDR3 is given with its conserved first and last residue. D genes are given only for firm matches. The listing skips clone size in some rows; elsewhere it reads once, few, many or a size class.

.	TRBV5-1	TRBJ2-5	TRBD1	CASSSGTGDQETQYF	TGCGCCAGCAGCTCCGGGACAGGGGACCAAGAGACCCAGTACTTC
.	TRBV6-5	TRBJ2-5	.	CASSPRGYEMETQYF	TGTGCCAGCAGCCCCCGGGGGTACGAAATGGAGACCCAGTACTTC
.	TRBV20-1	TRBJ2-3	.	CSFNPADTQYF	TGCAGTTTCAACCCCGCGGATACGCAGTATTTT
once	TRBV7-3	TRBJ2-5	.	CASSLPGYQETQYF	TGTGCCAGCAGCTTGCCTGGATACCAAGAGACCCAGTACTTC
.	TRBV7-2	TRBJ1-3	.	CASSRTGNTIYF	TGTGCCAGCAGCCGGACGGGAAACACCATATATTTT
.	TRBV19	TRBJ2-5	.	CASSIGGQIQYF	TGTGCCAGTAGTATAGGGGGGCAGATCCAGTACTTC
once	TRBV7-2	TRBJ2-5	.	CASSLVPLVGEETQYF	TGTGCCAGCAGCTTAGTACCCTTAGTGGGGGAAGAGACCCAGTACTTC
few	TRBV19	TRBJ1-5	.	CASTAGLSNQPQHF	TGTGCCAGTACTGCAGGGTTAAGCAATCAGCCCCAGCATTTT
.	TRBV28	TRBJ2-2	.	CASTIPGRGTGELFF	TGTGCCAGCACCATCCCAGGGAGAGGCACCGGGGAGCTGTTTTTT
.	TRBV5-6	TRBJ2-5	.	CASSSPQGEETQYF	TGTGCCAGCAGCTCACCTCAGGGAGAAGAGACCCAGTACTTC
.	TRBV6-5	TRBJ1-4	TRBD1	CASSYDLTGGEKLFF	TGTGCCAGCAGTTACGATCTGACAGGGGGTGAAAAACTGTTTTTT
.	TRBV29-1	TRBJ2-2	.	CSAGTYANTGELFF	TGCAGCGCTGGGACATACGCGAACACCGGGGAGCTGTTTTTT
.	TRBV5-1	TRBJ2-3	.	CASSETNKNRPDTQYF	TGCGCCAGCAGCGAGACTAATAAAAATCGTCCGGATACGCAGTATTTT
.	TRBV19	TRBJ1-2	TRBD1	CASTGGRYGYTF	TGTGCCAGTACAGGGGGCAGATATGGCTACACCTTC
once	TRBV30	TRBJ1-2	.	CAWSVTNYGYTF	TGTGCCTGGAGTGTAACCAACTATGGCTACACCTTC
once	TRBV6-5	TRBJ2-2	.	CASRKALQNTGELFF	TGTGCCAGCCGTAAGGCACTACAGAACACCGGGGAGCTGTTTTTT
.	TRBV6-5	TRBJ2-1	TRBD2	CASLLAGGPGLMFF	TGTGCCAGCCTACTAGCGGGGGGGCCGGGGTTAATGTTCTTC
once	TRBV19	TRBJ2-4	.	CASSSLWRDTENIQYF	TGTGCCAGTAGTTCCCTTTGGAGGGACACGGAAAACATTCAGTACTTC
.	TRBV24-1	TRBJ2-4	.	CATSDRDITKNIQYF	TGTGCCACCAGTGATCGGGACATCACCAAAAACATTCAGTACTTC
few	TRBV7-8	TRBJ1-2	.	CASSALRSSGYTF	TGTGCCAGCAGCGCCCTTAGGTCGTCTGGCTACACCTTC
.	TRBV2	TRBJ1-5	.	CASVGNSNQPQHF	TGTGCCAGCGTTGGGAACAGCAATCAGCCCCAGCATTTT
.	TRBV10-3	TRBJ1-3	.	CAISESGSGNTIYF	TGTGCCATCAGTGAGTCGGGGTCTGGAAACACCATATATTTT
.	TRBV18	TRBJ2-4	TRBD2	CASSQGLASAKNIQYF	TGTGCCAGCTCACAGGGACTAGCCTCCGCCAAAAACATTCAGTACTTC
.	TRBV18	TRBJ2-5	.	CASSPKVGGEETQYF	TGTGCCAGCTCACCAAAAGTAGGGGGAGAAGAGACCCAGTACTTC
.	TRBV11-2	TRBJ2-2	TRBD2	CASRLSGVTGELFF	TGTGCCAGCAGACTCAGCGGGGTCACCGGGGAGCTGTTTTTT
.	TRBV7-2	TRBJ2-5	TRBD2	CASSPAGAKETQYF	TGTGCCAGCAGCCCAGCGGGGGCCAAAGAGACCCAGTACTTC
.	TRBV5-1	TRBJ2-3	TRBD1	CASTGAGDTQYF	TGCGCCAGTACAGGGGCTGGAGATACGCAGTATTTT
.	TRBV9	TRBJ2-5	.	CASSVGFRDGQETQYF	TGTGCCAGCAGCGTAGGTTTTCGAGACGGGCAAGAGACCCAGTACTTC
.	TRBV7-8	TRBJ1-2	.	CASSLGGSYGYTF	TGTGCCAGCAGCTTAGGGGGATCCTATGGCTACACCTTC
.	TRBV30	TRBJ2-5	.	CAWSPGNVKTQYF	TGTGCCTGGAGCCCAGGGAATGTGAAGACCCAGTACTTC
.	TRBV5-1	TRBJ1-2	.	CASSSRGGRASNNYGYTF	TGCGCCAGCAGCTCCCGGGGAGGCAGGGCCTCTAATAACTATGGCTACACCTTC
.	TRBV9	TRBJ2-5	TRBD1	CASSVEPNRGETQYF	TGTGCCAGCAGCGTAGAACCGAACAGGGGAGAGACCCAGTACTTC
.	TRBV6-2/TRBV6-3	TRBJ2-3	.	CASSYSGPRTDTQYF	TGTGCCAGCAGTTACTCAGGACCCCGCACAGATACGCAGTATTTT
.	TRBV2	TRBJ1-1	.	CASSGDGNTEAFF	TGTGCCAGCAGTGGGGACGGGAACACTGAAGCTTTCTTT
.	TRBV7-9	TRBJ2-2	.	CASSLSGTGELFF	TGTGCCAGCAGCTTAAGTGGCACCGGGGAGCTGTTTTTT
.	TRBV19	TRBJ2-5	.	CASSARQGGRQETQYF	TGTGCCAGTAGTGCCCGACAGGGTGGGAGGCAAGAGACCCAGTACTTC
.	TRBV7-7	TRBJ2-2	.	CASSSYTGELFF	TGTGCCAGCAGCTCATACACCGGGGAGCTGTTTTTT
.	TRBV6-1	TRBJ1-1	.	CASSEGREAFF	TGTGCCAGCAGTGAAGGCAGGGAAGCTTTCTTT
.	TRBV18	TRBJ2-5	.	CASSLGVGETQYF	TGTGCCAGCTCGCTAGGGGTCGGGGAGACCCAGTACTTC
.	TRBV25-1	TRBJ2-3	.	CASSARDLEDTQYF	TGTGCCAGCAGTGCCCGGGACCTCGAAGATACGCAGTATTTT
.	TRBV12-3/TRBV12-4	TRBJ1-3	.	CASRTGPGNTIYF	TGTGCCAGCAGGACGGGCCCTGGAAACACCATATATTTT
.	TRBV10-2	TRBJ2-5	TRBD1	CASSESLQGVTQYF	TGCGCCAGCAGTGAGTCCCTTCAGGGGGTGACCCAGTACTTC
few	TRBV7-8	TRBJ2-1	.	CASNPTPSYNEQFF	TGTGCCAGCAACCCGACCCCCTCCTACAATGAGCAGTTCTTC
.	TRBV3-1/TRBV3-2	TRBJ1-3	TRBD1	CASSQGQGALVFGNTIYF	TGTGCCAGCAGCCAAGGACAGGGGGCGCTGGTATTTGGAAACACCATATATTTT
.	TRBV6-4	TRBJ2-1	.	CASSAQPGPTSHEQFF	TGTGCCAGCAGTGCTCAACCGGGCCCCACGTCCCATGAGCAGTTCTTC
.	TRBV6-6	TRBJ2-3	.	CASRQTSRTDTQYF	TGTGCCAGCAGGCAGACTAGTAGGACAGATACGCAGTATTTT
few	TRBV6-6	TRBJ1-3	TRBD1	CASSRSTGTTGNTIYF	TGTGCCAGCAGTCGATCGACAGGGACAACTGGAAACACCATATATTTT
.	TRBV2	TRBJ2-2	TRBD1	CASRDRGQGASGELFF	TGTGCCAGCAGAGACCGGGGACAGGGGGCGTCCGGGGAGCTGTTTTTT